The 18 T cell receptor beta chains below all came from one sample that was sequenced in a study of blood T cells in healthy people across ages. With a J-beta primer mix and a sample-barcoded 5' primer, a second PCR ran about 6 to 11 cycles. TCRdb reprocessed the 5' RACE reads with MiXCR, giving one entry per CDR3 protein. The table has about 800,000 distinct CDR3 sequences, about 42% seen once. Material for sequencing was blood. All receptors derive from a man older than 75 in good health.

This chain joins TRBV28 and TRBJ2-2, with TRBD1 matching 10 bases. Germline V CDR1 and CDR2: MDHEN, SYDVKM. The CDR3 is made up of 15 amino acids. J was trimmed by 1 base and V by 7 bases; bases with no gene match: 3. As DNA, the CDR3 is TGTGCCAGCACAGGGACAGGGGTGAACACCGGGGAGCTGTTTTTT. Encoded protein: CASTGTGVNTGELFF.

This chain connects TRBV6-6 to TRBJ2-3; D remains ambiguous. Trimming took off 5 bases at V and 2 bases at J, with 11 bases between the two ends. The CDR3 contains 14 residues. Germline loops: CDR1 MNHNY, CDR2 SVGAGI (reference sequence). CDR3 nucleotides: TGTGCCAGCAGTGACCGACGTCCCACAGATACGCAGTATTTT. Protein product: CASSDRRPTDTQYF.

This sequence joins TRBV27 and TRBJ1-1, with 8 bases aligning to TRBD1. J was trimmed by 11 bases and V by 2 bases; bases with no gene match: 7. The V gene's germline CDR1 is MNHEY and CDR2 SMNVEV (reference sequence). The CDR3 length is 13 residues. The CDR3: CASSLNYQGAAFF. The DNA for the CDR3 is TGTGCCAGCAGTTTAAATTATCAGGGGGCTGCTTTCTTT.

Note on this clonotype: The junction shows a germline mismatch at one end, possibly a read error. The chain joins TRBV24-1 to TRBJ2-1; D might be TRBD2 (7 bases). This CDR3 is built from 14 residues. The germline CDR1 and CDR2 sequences are KGHDR and SFDVKD. The chain's CDR3 is CATGDSRGASEQFF. CDR3 in DNA: TGTGCCACCGGTGATTCTCGGGGGGCCAGCGAGCAGTTCTTC.

This clonotype was counted many times. The chain is built from TRBV12-3 or TRBV12-4 and TRBJ2-7, with a tentative D call TRBD2 (6 bases). The CDR3 totals 15 residues. V shed 7 bases and J shed 2 bases, with 18 bases lying between them. The CDR3, as DNA: TGTGCCAGCAACGAGTGGGGAGCGGGTGCCTACGAGCAGTACTTC. Amino acid sequence: CASNEWGAGAYEQYF.

V gene TRBV4-1 combines with J gene TRBJ2-7; D is uncertain. V lost 3 bases, J lost 1 base, and 19 bases lay in between. The germline V gene encodes CDR1 MGHRA and CDR2 YSYEKL. The length of the CDR3 is 17 residues. The CDR3: CASSHSDRARFSYEQYF. For the CDR3, the DNA is TGCGCCAGCAGCCATTCAGACCGGGCCAGATTTTCCTACGAGCAGTACTTC.

This sequence joins TRBV7-2 and TRBJ1-6; no firm D call. The CDR3 totals 14 residues. The germline CDR1 and CDR2 sequences are SGHTA and FQGNSA. V was trimmed by 5 bases and J by 6 bases, leaving 11 bases between them. Here the CDR3 DNA reads TGTGCCAGCAGCCCCTCCGGAGTTAATTCACCCCTCCACTTT. It encodes CASSPSGVNSPLHF.

There are many counts of this clonotype. The chain is built from TRBV20-1 and TRBJ2-4; 7 bases are shared with TRBD2. Germline lookup yields CDR1 DFQATT and CDR2 SNEGSKA (reference sequence). The ends lost 0 bases at V and 3 bases at J; junction bases unmatched: 5. The CDR3 is 15 amino acids. In DNA, the CDR3 is TGCAGTGCTAGAGATCGGGGGGTAGGCAAAAACATTCAGTACTTC. This sequence encodes CSARDRGVGKNIQYF.

The table lists this clonotype with a few counts. The chain links TRBV3-1 to TRBJ2-1, with 10 bases fitting TRBD2. The J segment lost 12 bases and the V segment lost 0 bases, leaving 5 bases of the junction unmatched. Germline V gives CDR1 LGHDT, CDR2 YNNKEL (reference sequence). The CDR3 spans 14 residues. The CDR3 DNA sequence: TGTGCCAGCAGCCAAGAAGGGGTAGCGGGAGGGCAGTTCTTC. As protein: CASSQEGVAGGQFF.

The chain combines TRBV15 with TRBJ2-1; 10 bases are shared with TRBD2. Germline CDR1 reads LNHNV; CDR2 reads YYDKDF (reference sequence). Germline trimming cut 1 base from V and 5 bases from J; bases unmatched to any gene: 5. The CDR3 extends over 16 amino acids. CDR3 in DNA: TGTGCCACCAGCAGAGGACTAGCGGGTTTAGACAATGAGCAGTTCTTC. Translating it yields CATSRGLAGLDNEQFF.

Concerning this clonotype itself: A much larger clone lies one base from this, so it may be a read error. The genes are TRBV5-1 and TRBJ2-1; D perhaps matches TRBD1 (6 bases). V was clipped by 4 bases and J by 13 bases, with 24 bases between them. The germline gives CDR1 SGHRS, CDR2 YFSETQ. The CDR3 sequence is 15 residues long. The CDR3, as DNA: TGCGCCAGCAGCCCAACAGGGAATCCTCAAGAGACCCAGTTCTTC. It translates to CASSPTGNPQETQFF.

The chain joins TRBV5-4 to TRBJ2-5; D is uncertain. The V gene lost 4 bases and the J gene lost 2 bases, with 9 bases spanning the gap. This CDR3 contains 13 residues. Germline CDR1 is SGHNT and CDR2 is YYREEE (reference sequence). The CDR3 region is CASSVELQETQYF. Here the CDR3 DNA reads TGTGCCAGCAGCGTGGAACTACAAGAGACCCAGTACTTC. The full variable domain, rest sourced from reference TRBV5-4 and TRBJ2-5, is ETGVTQSPTHLIKTRGQQVTLRCSSQSGHNTVSWYQQALGQGPQFIFQYYREEENGRGNFPPRFSGLQFPNYSSELNVNALELDDSALYLCASSVELQETQYFGPGTRLLVL.

Many counts were recorded for this clonotype. J is TRBJ2-7 and V is TRBV9, with D perhaps matching TRBD1 (5 bases). CDR3 length equals 15 residues. Germline CDR1 is SGDLS and CDR2 is YYNGEE. Trimming removed 3 bases from V and 2 bases from J, with 15 bases in between. The CDR3 DNA is TGTGCCAGCAGCGCGCTTGACAGTGGTGCCTACGAGCAGTACTTC. It specifies CASSALDSGAYEQYF. Full variable domain (rest looked up from reference TRBV9 and TRBJ2-7): DSGVTQTPKHLITATGQRVTLRCSPRSGDLSVYWYQQSLDQGLQFLIQYYNGEERAKGNILERFSAQQFPDLHSELNLSSLELGDSALYFCASSALDSGAYEQYFGPGTRLTVT.

The chain recombines TRBV29-1 with TRBJ2-1, with 7 bases lining up with TRBD2. V shed 4 bases and J 5 bases; nucleotides not matched to a gene: 5. Germline assignment: CDR1 SQVTM and CDR2 ANQGSEA. This CDR3 has 13 amino acids. The CDR3 DNA sequence: TGCAGCGTTGGGGCTAGCGGAGACAATGAGCAGTTCTTC. The encoded protein is CSVGASGDNEQFF.

The V gene is TRBV7-8, the J gene TRBJ2-3, with D perhaps TRBD1 or TRBD2 (6 bases each). The germline V and J ends were trimmed by 1 base and 1 base, with 12 bases remaining between them. The CDR3 consists of 16 residues. Germline V gene sequence: CDR1 SGHVS, CDR2 FQNEAQ. DNA of the CDR3: TGTGCCAGCAGCTTAGAGGGGGACTGGGGCACAGATACGCAGTATTTT. Its protein is CASSLEGDWGTDTQYF. The full variable domain, in which reference TRBV7-8 and TRBJ2-3 provide the parts outside the CDR3, is GAGVSQSPRYKVAKRGQDVALRCDPISGHVSLFWYQQALGQGPEFLTYFQNEAQLDKSGLPSDRFFAERPEGSVSTLKIQRTQQEDSAVYLCASSLEGDWGTDTQYFGPGTRLTVL.

The rearrangement links TRBV27 to TRBJ2-5, with TRBD2 matching 9 bases. The J call is doubtful: the DNA matches TRBJ2-7 better. CDR1 MNHEY and CDR2 SMNVEV come from the germline V gene (reference sequence). The CDR3 loop spans 15 amino acids. DNA for the CDR3: TGTGCCAGCGCTCGGGAAGCGGGGGGACTCTACGAGCAGTACTTC. Protein product: CASAREAGGLYEQYF.

Details on this clonotype: Given a much more abundant clone one base away, this may be a read error. This sequence joins TRBV29-1 and TRBJ1-1; D may be TRBD1 (5 bases). The CDR3 loop spans 12 amino acids. Germline V gives CDR1 SQVTM, CDR2 ANQGSEA. The ends were cut back, 1 base at V and 7 bases at J, with 10 bases in the middle. The CDR3 loop is CSVEGLQDEAFF. The CDR3 DNA reads as TGCAGCGTTGAAGGATTACAGGATGAAGCTTTCTTT.

The chain combines TRBV29-1 with TRBJ2-5; D is unresolved. The V end lost 1 base, the J end lost 5 bases, and 11 bases lay between the germline ends. There are 13 residues in the CDR3. Per the germline V gene, CDR1 is SQVTM and CDR2 is ANQGSEA. CDR3 residues: CSVEGRVGETQYF. In DNA form, the CDR3 reads TGCAGCGTTGAAGGCCGGGTTGGGGAGACCCAGTACTTC.